This TCR beta chain is drawn from a study of Graves' ophthalmopathy and Graves' hyperthyroidism. The authors diagnosed from clinical symptoms, serum thyroxine, TRAb, thyroid ultrasound and orbital computed tomography. Study-wide points: With a specificity of around 76% and a sensitivity of 70% to 71%, the model predicted ophthalmopathy progression.

Note on this clonotype: Its antigen is unidentified. Given a much more abundant clone one base away, this may be a read error.

Amplified material comprised TCR beta CDR3 regions derived from RNA transcripts. First-round RT-PCR relied on HTBI primers, and a second-round multiplex PCR came next. Via MiXCR, TCRdb re-called the multiplex PCR reads, giving one row per CDR3 protein. This sample carries around 520,000 distinct CDR3 sequences, roughly 40% of them seen once, and the ten largest clones take approximately 4.1%. This CDR3 comprises 14 residues. V dropped 8 bases and J dropped 0; count of bases not matched to a gene: 6. Germline CDR1 reads MNHNS; CDR2 reads SASEGT. Sequencing was performed on peripheral blood or thyroid tissue (not recorded which). The chain links TRBV6-1 to TRBJ2-7, with 8 bases aligning to TRBD1. The sequence came from an adult man with Graves' hyperthyroidism. CDR3 sequence reads: CASGKDRDSYEQYF. CDR3 DNA: TGTGCCAGCGGAAAGGACAGGGACTCCTACGAGCAGTACTTC.